These 16 T cell receptor beta chains were all obtained from the same sample, sequenced in a study of blood T cell repertoires in COVID-19. Method: immunoSEQ multiplex PCR; TCRdb's copy keeps in-frame clones and lacks some. The table records roughly 50,000 clones, 80% to 90% of them present only once. Sample: peripheral blood. These receptors came from a man between 65 and 79 years old with acute or convalescent COVID-19.

The V call is TRBV7-8, the J call TRBJ2-7, with 7 bases matching TRBD1. Germline trimming cut 3 bases from V and 3 bases from J; bases unmatched to any gene: 2. This CDR3 spans 13 amino acids. CDR1 is SGHVS, CDR2 FQNEAQ, per germline. The CDR3 here is CASSFGTDYEQYV. The CDR3 DNA follows: TGTGCCAGCAGCTTCGGGACAGACTACGAGCAGTACGTC.

This clone was detected only once. The chain recombines TRBV2 with TRBJ2-2; weak D call: TRBD1 (6 bases). V lost 4 bases, J lost 0 bases, and 9 bases lay in between. CDR1 SNHLY and CDR2 FYNNEI come from the germline V gene. The CDR3 totals 15 residues. The CDR3 bases are TGTGCCAGCAGTGGGAAGGGGGCGAACACCGGGGAGCTGTTTTTT. Translating it yields CASSGKGANTGELFF.

The rearrangement joins TRBV11-2 to TRBJ2-7, with a tentative D call TRBD2 (6 bases). Germline assignment: CDR1 SGHAT and CDR2 FQNNGV. The CDR3 contains 14 residues. Trimming removed 5 bases from V and 3 bases from J, with 14 bases in between. The CDR3 spells CASSPRLGIYEQYF. In DNA, the CDR3 is TGTGCCAGCAGCCCCCGACTAGGAATCTACGAGCAGTACTTC. Looking up the rest from reference TRBV11-2 and TRBJ2-7 gives the full variable domain: EAGVAQSPRYKIIEKRQSVAFWCNPISGHATLYWYQQILGQGPKLLIQFQNNGVVDDSQLPKDRFSAERLKGVDSTLKIQPAKLEDSAVYLCASSPRLGIYEQYFGPGTRLTVT.

This clone was seen once. The V and J genes are TRBV6-5 and TRBJ2-2; 8 bases are shared with TRBD1. This CDR3 comprises 14 residues. CDR1 MNHEY and CDR2 SVGAGI come from the germline V gene. V trimming: 6 bases; J trimming: 3 bases; junction bases outside the gene matches: 3. The CDR3, as DNA: TGTGCCAGCAGGGGGGACAGGTACACCGGGGAGCTGTTTTTT. It specifies CASRGDRYTGELFF.

The J gene is TRBJ1-6, the V gene TRBV27; weak D call: TRBD1 (5 bases). V dropped 2 bases and J dropped 7 bases, with 12 bases sitting between them. CDR1 and CDR2 from the germline V gene are MNHEY and SMNVEV (reference sequence). CDR3 length: 15 amino acids. CDR3 sequence: CASSLRAGMNSPLHF. CDR3 DNA sequence: TGTGCCAGCAGTTTACGGGCAGGGATGAATTCACCCCTCCACTTT.

The V and J genes are TRBV18 and TRBJ1-3, with D hard to call. This CDR3 spans 16 amino acids. Per the germline V gene, CDR1 is KGHSH and CDR2 is LQKENI. Trimming cost V 0 bases and J 0 bases, with 9 bases left between them. CDR3 sequence (DNA): TGTGCCAGCTCACCACCCGGCGGGCGCTCTGGAAACACCATATATTTT. Translating it yields CASSPPGGRSGNTIYF.

The chain couples TRBV2 to TRBJ2-6, with a weak D call TRBD1 (5 bases). CDR1 is SNHLY, CDR2 FYNNEI, per germline. This CDR3 comprises 16 residues. V shed 6 bases and J shed 2 bases, with 14 bases lying between them. For the CDR3, the DNA is TGTGCCAGCAGCCCACAGGCTTCCCCTGGGGCCAACGTCCTGACTTTC. This codes for CASSPQASPGANVLTF.

The chain is built from TRBV30 and TRBJ1-6, with D possibly TRBD1 on 5 matching bases. Between the trimmed V and J ends, which lost 3 bases and 6 bases, there was a span of 18 bases. The germline gives CDR1 GTSNPN, CDR2 SVGIG (reference sequence). CDR3 length equals 16 residues. The CDR3 coding sequence is TGTGCCTGGAGCTTGAGACGGGGGGGAAGTAATTCACCCCTCCACTTT. Translating gives CAWSLRRGGSNSPLHF.

This sequence joins TRBV7-9 and TRBJ2-1; D is undetermined. The CDR3 extends over 11 amino acids. Trimming pared 4 bases from V and 8 bases from J, leaving 6 bases between. Looked up from germline, CDR1 is SEHNR and CDR2 is FQNEAQ (reference sequence). Written as DNA, the CDR3 is TGTGCCAGCAGCTATTTCGATGAGCAGTTCTTC. This encodes CASSYFDEQFF.

The V and J genes are TRBV2 and TRBJ2-5; 7 positions agree with TRBD2. The V and J ends lost 4 bases and 2 bases, in that order; junction bases with no gene match: 4. There are 14 residues in the CDR3. Germline CDR1 reads SNHLY; CDR2 reads FYNNEI. CDR3 nucleotide sequence: TGTGCCAGCAGTGGGGCGGGGGTGCAAGAGACCCAGTACTTC. It encodes CASSGAGVQETQYF.

The rearrangement links TRBV7-8 to TRBJ2-1; TRBD2 matches at 11 bases. V dropped 3 bases and J dropped 1; count of bases not matched to a gene: 11. CDR1 is SGHVS, CDR2 FQNEAQ, per germline. The length of the CDR3 is 19 residues. CDR3: CASSLVRTSGFRSYNEQFF. The CDR3 bases are TGTGCCAGCAGCTTGGTGAGGACTAGCGGGTTCAGGTCCTACAATGAGCAGTTCTTC.

This clone was seen only once. This sequence joins TRBV2 and TRBJ2-3; a weak D match, TRBD2 (5 bases). CDR3 length equals 14 residues. V lost 3 bases to trimming and J lost 3 bases, with 10 bases between them. CDR1 is SNHLY and CDR2 is FYNNEI in the germline V gene. CDR3 protein: CASSDLGSTDTQYF. CDR3 coding DNA: TGTGCCAGCAGTGACCTTGGGAGTACAGATACGCAGTATTTT.

This chain connects TRBV24-1 to TRBJ1-2; 9 bases are a match to TRBD1. CDR1 and CDR2 from the germline V gene are KGHDR and SFDVKD. This CDR3 region has 14 residues. V lost 4 bases, J lost 8 bases, and 7 bases stayed unmatched. CDR3 in amino acids: CATSDRDRERGYTF. The CDR3 DNA follows: TGTGCCACCAGTGACCGGGACAGGGAAAGAGGCTACACCTTC.

This rearrangement joins TRBV11-3 to TRBJ1-5, with TRBD1 as a possible D gene (5 bases). Germline loops: CDR1 SGHNT, CDR2 YENEEA. The CDR3 is made up of 15 amino acids. V was pared by 3 bases and J by 1 base, with 10 bases between. The CDR3 DNA is TGTGCCAGCAGCTTTTCCGGGGGAAGCAATCAGCCCCAGCATTTT. It specifies CASSFSGGSNQPQHF.

The chain joins TRBV6-1 to TRBJ1-4; D unclear. Per germline, CDR1 MNHNS and CDR2 SASEGT. V shed 0 bases and J shed 5 bases, with 10 bases lying between them. The CDR3 extends over 15 amino acids. CDR3 sequence (DNA): TGTGCCAGCAGTGAAGCGCGGAGGGCGAATGAAAAACTGTTTTTT. As protein: CASSEARRANEKLFF.

This rearrangement joins TRBV19 to TRBJ2-1, with a possible D match to TRBD2 (6 bases). The CDR3 runs to 15 residues. CDR1 and CDR2 (germline): LNHDA, SQIVND (reference sequence). V was pared by 4 bases and J by 6 bases, with 16 bases between. CDR3 protein: CASSSPLPGGNEQFF. The CDR3 DNA sequence: TGTGCCAGTAGTAGCCCCCTACCCGGGGGCAATGAGCAGTTCTTC.